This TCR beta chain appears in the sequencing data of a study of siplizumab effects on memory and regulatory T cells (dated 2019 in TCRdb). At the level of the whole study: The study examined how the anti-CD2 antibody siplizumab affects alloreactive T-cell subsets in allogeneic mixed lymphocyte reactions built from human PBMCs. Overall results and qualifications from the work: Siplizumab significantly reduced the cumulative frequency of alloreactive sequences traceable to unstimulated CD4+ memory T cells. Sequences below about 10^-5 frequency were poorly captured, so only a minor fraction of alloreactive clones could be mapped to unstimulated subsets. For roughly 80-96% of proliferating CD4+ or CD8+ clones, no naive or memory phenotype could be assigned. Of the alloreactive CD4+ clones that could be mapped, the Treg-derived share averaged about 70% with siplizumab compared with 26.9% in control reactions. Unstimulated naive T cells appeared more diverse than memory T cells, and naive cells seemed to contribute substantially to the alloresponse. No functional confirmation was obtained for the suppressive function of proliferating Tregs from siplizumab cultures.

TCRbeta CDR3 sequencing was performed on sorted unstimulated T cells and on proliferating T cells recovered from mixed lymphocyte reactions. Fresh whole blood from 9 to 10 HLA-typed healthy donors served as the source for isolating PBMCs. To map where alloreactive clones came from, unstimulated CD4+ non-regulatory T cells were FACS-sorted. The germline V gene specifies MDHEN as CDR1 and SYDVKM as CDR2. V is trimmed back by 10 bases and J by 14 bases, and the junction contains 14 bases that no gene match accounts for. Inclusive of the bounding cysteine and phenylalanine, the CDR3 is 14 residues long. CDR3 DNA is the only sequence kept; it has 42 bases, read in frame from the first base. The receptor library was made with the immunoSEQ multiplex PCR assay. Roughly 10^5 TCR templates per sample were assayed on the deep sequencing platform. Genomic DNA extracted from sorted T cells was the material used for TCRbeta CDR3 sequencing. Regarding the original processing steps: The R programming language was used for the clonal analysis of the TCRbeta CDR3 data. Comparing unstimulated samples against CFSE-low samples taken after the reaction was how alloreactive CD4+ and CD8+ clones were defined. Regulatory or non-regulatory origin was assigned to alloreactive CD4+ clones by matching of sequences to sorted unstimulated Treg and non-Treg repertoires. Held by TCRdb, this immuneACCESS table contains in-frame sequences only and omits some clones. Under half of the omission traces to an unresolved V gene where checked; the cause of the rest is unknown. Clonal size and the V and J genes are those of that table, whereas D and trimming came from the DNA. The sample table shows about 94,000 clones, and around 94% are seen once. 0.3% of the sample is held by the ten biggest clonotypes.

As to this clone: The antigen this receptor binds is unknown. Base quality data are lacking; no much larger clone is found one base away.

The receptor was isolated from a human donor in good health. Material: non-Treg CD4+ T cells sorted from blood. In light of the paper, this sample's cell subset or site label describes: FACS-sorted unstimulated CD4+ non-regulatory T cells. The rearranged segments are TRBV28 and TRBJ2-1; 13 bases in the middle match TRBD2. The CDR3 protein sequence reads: CATSIQTSGGSEFF. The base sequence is TGTGCCACCAGCATTCAGACTAGCGGGGGGTCGGAGTTCTTC.